This T cell receptor beta chain originates from a study of human T cells and chemical hapten exposure. Time point specified: patch test 3, about 24 weeks after DPC sensitization. Stated treatment: therapeutic diphenylcyclopropenone sensitization with weekly scalp DPC. The CDR3 sequence is 16 residues long. Germline assignment: CDR1 LGHNA and CDR2 YNFKEQ. The V gene lost 4 bases and the J gene lost 10 bases, with 23 bases spanning the gap. Unique molecular identifiers were affixed to discrete cDNA molecules within the library. One entry per CDR3 protein, called by TCRdb with MiXCR from the RACE reads. The repertoire includes 82,000 or so distinct CDR3 sequences, roughly 13% of them detected once, and around 5.7% sits in the top ten.

This material consisted of whole blood, taken in connection with sensitization to the hapten diphenylcyclopropenone (DPC). This receptor was obtained from a woman in her forties or fifties with alopecia areata. Some clones in this sample may be carry-over from other donors' samples. V gene TRBV4-2 combines with J gene TRBJ2-1, with D unresolved. For the CDR3, the DNA is TGTGCCAGCAGCCGCTCTTCCACGGGTGGAGAAGGGGAGCAGTTCTTC. As protein: CASSRSSTGGEGEQFF.